The sequence of this T cell receptor beta chain was determined in a study of control samples from healthy donors and cancer patients. The CDR3 has 14 residues. After removal of 6 bases from V and 1 base from J, the junction contained 3 bases not matched to a gene. Per germline, CDR1 MNHEY and CDR2 SVGAGI. The protocol was immunoSEQ multiplex PCR, while the TCRdb copy is restricted to in-frame clones and leaves out a portion. The sample has fewer than 200,000 clones, around 87% seen once. The receptor was isolated from a woman aged 50 to 60 in good health. The chain uses TRBV6-5 and TRBJ1-2; the match to TRBD1 covers 9 bases. Input material: blood. The CDR3 region has the DNA TGTGCCAGCAGAGGGACAGGGCGTAACTATGGCTACACCTTC. Protein: CASRGTGRNYGYTF.